The 15 T cell receptor beta chains in this list originate from one sample, sequenced in a study of CD8+CD57+ T cells in acquired aplastic anemia. TCR beta VDJ and CDR3 profiles were obtained from a genomic DNA template. TCRdb reprocessed the reads with MiXCR, giving one entry per CDR3 protein. The sample records roughly 250,000 distinct CDR3 sequences, roughly 82% being singletons. All sequencing subjects had displayed CD8+CD57+ cell expansion on flow cytometry. Sequencing was done on a sample of sorted CD4+, CD8+, or CD8+CD57+ T cells (not recorded which) from PBMCs. These TCRs come from a human donor with aplastic anemia.

On this clonotype: Likely a read error: the CDR3 ends without its conserved phenylalanine or tryptophan. The chain combines TRBV7-9 with TRBJ2-4; no clear D gene. Per germline, CDR1 SEHNR and CDR2 FQNEAQ (reference sequence). The CDR3 runs to 12 residues. Trimming left V 6 bases short and J 13 bases short, with 16 bases between. CDR3 protein: CASRGAGNNQYY. The CDR3 DNA is TGTGCCAGCAGAGGAGCTGGGAACAACCAGTACTAC.

Concerning this clonotype itself: Its ends do not fully match the called genes, so a read error is possible. The V gene is TRBV9, the J gene TRBJ2-1, with a weak D call TRBD2 (5 bases). Germline V lookup: CDR1 SGDLS, CDR2 YYNGEE. The CDR3 is 13 amino acids. CDR3 sequence: CASSASGIQAKVF. The CDR3 nucleotides read TGTGCCAGCAGTGCTTCGGGGATCCAGGCCAAGGTCTTC.

This clonotype is a singleton in its sample. The genes are TRBV10-3 and TRBJ2-3, with 9 bases matching TRBD2. Trimming at V came to 0 bases and at J to 3 bases, leaving 1 base not matched to a gene. The CDR3 extends over 15 amino acids. Germline CDR1 is ENHRY and CDR2 is SYGVKD. CDR3 in amino acids: CAISESLAGTDTQYF. The CDR3 DNA reads as TGTGCCATCAGTGAGTCACTAGCGGGTACAGATACGCAGTATTTT.

The chain joins TRBV2 to TRBJ2-1; D is uncertain. The CDR3 runs 13 residues. Germline-derived CDR1 and CDR2 are SNHLY and FYNNEI. V gave up 6 bases and J gave up 8 bases, with 14 bases separating them. Written as DNA, the CDR3 is TGTGCCAGCAGCGTACTCGCCTCCCATGAGCAGTTCTTC. Translation gives CASSVLASHEQFF.

This clonotype appeared once. At one end the junction does not follow the germline gene, possibly because of a read error. The V call is TRBV2, the J call TRBJ1-5, with D unclear. The CDR3 runs 14 residues. Germline V gene lookup returns CDR1 SNHLY and CDR2 FYNNEI. CDR3 in DNA: TGTGCCAGCAGGGAGTCGTATAGCAATAAGCCGCAGCACTTT. Translating it yields CASRESYSNKPQHF.

The chain uses TRBV7-3 and TRBJ2-7, with D perhaps matching TRBD2 (6 bases). Per the germline V gene, CDR1 is SGHTA and CDR2 is FQGTGA. There are 14 residues in the CDR3. The ends were cut back, 6 bases at V and 2 bases at J, with 14 bases in the middle. The CDR3 loop is CASSYVEGPYEQYF. The CDR3 coding sequence is TGTGCCAGCAGTTACGTGGAGGGTCCCTACGAGCAGTACTTC. Together with reference TRBV7-3 and TRBJ2-7, the CDR3 gives the full variable domain: GAGVSQTPSNKVTEKGKYVELRCDPISGHTALYWYRQSLGQGPEFLIYFQGTGAADDSGLPNDRFFAVRPEGSVSTLKIQRTERGDSAVYLCASSYVEGPYEQYFGPGTRLTVT.

This chain connects TRBV5-4 to TRBJ2-7; 7 bases are shared with TRBD1. CDR1 and CDR2 (germline): SGHNT, YYREEE (reference sequence). The trim removed 2 bases at V and 1 base at J, leaving 15 bases unmatched. The CDR3 extends over 18 amino acids. This chain's CDR3 is CASSLDPNGTALSYEQYV. The CDR3 DNA follows: TGTGCCAGCAGCTTAGACCCAAACGGGACAGCCCTTTCCTACGAGCAGTACGTC.

Regarding this clonotype: Lacking the conserved final phenylalanine or tryptophan, this CDR3 likely reflects a read error. CDR3 bases: TGTGCCAGCAGCCCCCAACAGGGGGAAGAGACCCAGTACCTC. Translated: CASSPQQGEETQYL. The gene calls are TRBV11-2 and TRBJ2-5, with 8 bases aligning to TRBD1. The V segment lost 5 bases and the J segment 3 bases; nucleotides outside the gene matches: 5. CDR3 length: 14 residues. CDR1 is SGHAT, CDR2 FQNNGV, per germline.

The chain recombines TRBV7-9 with TRBJ1-1; D not resolved. The V gene's germline CDR1 is SEHNR and CDR2 FQNEAQ (reference sequence). Trimming removed 0 bases at V and 13 bases at J, with 21 bases between. CDR3 length: 15 amino acids. The CDR3 DNA reads as TGTGCCAGCAGCTTAGCGGGGAGTGGGAACACGCAGGATTTCTTT. Translating gives CASSLAGSGNTQDFF.

In the case of this clonotype: Its ends do not fully match the called genes, so a read error is possible. V gene TRBV9 combines with J gene TRBJ2-5, with no clear D. In germline, CDR1 is SGDLS, CDR2 YYNGEE. CDR3 length: 14 amino acids. The CDR3 loop reads CASSGGREHATPYF. CDR3 nucleotides: TGTGCCAGCAGCGGAGGCCGCGAGCACGCGACCCCGTACTTC.

Worth noting for this clonotype: A junction end diverges from the germline sequence, so it may reflect a read error. The chain employs TRBV7-9 and TRBJ1-1; 7 bases are a match to TRBD1. This CDR3 spans 15 amino acids. CDR1 SEHNR and CDR2 FQNEAQ come from the germline V gene (reference sequence). This CDR3 is CASSFHLRGGSEAFF. DNA of the CDR3: TGTGCCAGCAGCTTTCATCTGAGAGGGGGCAGTGAAGCGTTCTTT.

The gene calls are TRBV7-9 and TRBJ2-1, with D maybe TRBD2 (7 bases). The germline V gene has CDR1 SEHNR and CDR2 FQNEAQ (reference sequence). The CDR3 loop spans 14 amino acids. Trimming took off 5 bases at V and 10 bases at J, with 18 bases between the two ends. Written as DNA, the CDR3 is TGTGCCAGCAGCCTTCAAGGGGGGGCCGGGGAGCAGTTCTTC. The encoded protein is CASSLQGGAGEQFF.

This clonotype has just one count. The V and J genes are TRBV20-1 and TRBJ2-5; D is unclear. The germline V gene encodes CDR1 DFQATT and CDR2 SNEGSKA (reference sequence). The V and J ends lost 7 bases and 5 bases respectively, with 11 bases between them. CDR3 size: 11 residues. This CDR3 is CSGWQEETQYF. CDR3 coding DNA: TGCAGTGGTTGGCAGGAGGAGACCCAGTACTTC.

This clonotype was counted a few times. The conserved closing phenylalanine or tryptophan is absent in this CDR3, likely reflecting a read error. The limits of the CDR3 on the DNA are not certain, so only TCRdb's listed CDR3 is given. The rearrangement uses TRBV7-8 and TRBJ1-5; the D call TRBD1 from the table was never checked on the DNA. The CDR3 is made up of 13 amino acids, end residues included. The germline V gene has CDR1 SGHVS and CDR2 FQNEAQ. This chain's CDR3 is CASSLTGGHDTQY.

The V gene is TRBV15, the J gene TRBJ2-7; tentative D call: TRBD1 (7 bases). There are 15 residues in the CDR3. Germline CDR1 LNHNV, CDR2 YYDKDF (reference sequence). V lost 6 bases and J lost 9, with 24 bases in between. The DNA for the CDR3 is TGTGCCACCAGTACGGAGGGGACAGCTACACACGCGCAGTACTTC. Its protein product is CATSTEGTATHAQYF.